This T cell receptor (beta chain) was identified during a study of cytomegalovirus exposure and HLA in healthy donors (dated by TCRdb to the late 2010s). Looking at the study overall: An earlier analysis of approximately 640 of the donors reported 250 to 350 Gb of sequence data and roughly 100 million unique TCR beta sequences from about 179 million T cells. Both class I and class II loci were covered by HLA typing, at four-digit resolution. The study aimed to test whether cataloging public T cell receptors could reveal signatures of past pathogen exposure. Every discovery cohort repertoire had been produced on one sequencing platform. Approximately 330 gigabases of sequencing data and about 92 million unique TCR sequences made up an early release that covered 500 to 700 HLA-typed donors. Donor age, sex, ethnicity and CMV serostatus were compiled alongside the repertoire data. A later genetic analysis took genome-wide SNP genotypes for about 60% of the roughly 670 donors and used that subset as a discovery cohort. Along with the roughly 710-subject first cohort, a separate validation cohort of over 90 different subjects was used. An earlier analysis of roughly 580 of the donors used high-throughput TCR beta sequencing to judge whether each TCR beta V gene segment behaved as functional or pseudogenic. The study used immunosequencing to profile the T cell repertoires of several hundred subjects and linked those repertoires to cytomegalovirus serostatus. To predict cytomegalovirus infection status, the study brought together high-throughput TCR immunosequencing, statistical association of individual TCRs with disease status, and machine learning. A later analysis re-analyzed previously published TCR beta repertoires from roughly 690 donors and added high-resolution HLA genotyping to study TCR occurrence patterns. Rather than using new phenotypic data, the later analysis identified candidate immune exposures from TCR beta sequences and from how often those sequences occurred across donors. Several DR-DQ haplotypes were treated as single units for association and clustering because of strong linkage in the cohort. Among about 400 genotyped donors of the cohort, an average of approximately 220,000 unique TCR beta nucleotide sequences was sequenced per donor, of which 15% to 20% were non-productive. Of the 300 to 500 genotyped donors, more than 75% were placed in the genetic ancestry cluster associated with self-reported Caucasian donors. The number of donors typed differed by locus, with 629-630 for A, B, C, DRB1 and DQB1, around 500 for DQA1, 600 to 610 for DPA1, and around 430 for DPB1.

Libraries came from the immunoSEQ multiplex PCR assay. For the multiplex PCR, a mixture combining 60 forward primers for TCR Vbeta segments and 13 reverse primers for TCR Jbeta segments was used. Amplification of the CDR3 region of rearranged TCR beta genes was performed with a multiplex PCR assay on genomic DNA. The amplified TCR beta libraries were sequenced on the Illumina HiSeq System as 87-base-pair reads. As for how the authors treated the data: In a later analysis, roughly 80 million unique TCR beta chains were counted across the approximately 640 repertoires, and about 10 million of these chains were shared by at least two donors. Raw reads were error-corrected and collapsed into unique sequences by a nearest-neighbor algorithm in which closely related sequences were merged to remove PCR and sequencing errors. To assign V, D and J gene segments, CDR3 sequences were aligned to IMGT reference sequences. For a sequence to be retained, a match of at least six nucleotides to both a V gene segment and a J gene segment was required. Rearrangements were called productive when the CDR3 lacked stop codons and stayed in frame with V and J; all others were non-productive. Following IMGT convention, CDR3 was defined as the stretch from the second conserved V-encoded cysteine up to the conserved J-encoded phenylalanine. Sequences without an unambiguous match to a single V gene segment were excluded from the earlier analysis of 450 to 750 of the donors. In an earlier analysis of 587 of the donors, a V segment was called functional when productive rearrangements were above 56.7%, and segregating when the standard deviation between donors exceeded 5%. A statistical classification framework was built to diagnose cytomegalovirus status from the catalog of TCR beta chain sequences. V and J gene assignment, in a later analysis, came from comparing TCR nucleotide sequences with IMGT/GENE-DB human TR gene sequences. In a later analysis, CDR3 sequences and most-parsimonious VDJ recombination scenarios were assigned using the TCRdist pipeline. In a later analysis, every TCR beta chain was defined by the combination of its CDR3 amino acid sequence and its V-gene family, and reads without a unique V-gene family were dropped. A later analysis removed 550 to 700 highly shared, low-generation-probability nucleotide sequences to deal with suspected cross-contamination and a sequencing artifact. A later analysis calculated a clonal expansion index for each public chain from normalized within-repertoire ranks of inferred template counts. Generation probabilities in a later analysis came from a VDJ recombination model fitted to out-of-frame rearrangements, and those results were checked against IGoR. In a later analysis, TCR-TCR, TCR-HLA and TCR-CMV co-occurrence was scored with hypergeometric tests, and a repertoire-size bias correction was applied to TCR pairs. To estimate false discovery rates, a later analysis permuted the HLA or CMV assignments 20 times. In a later analysis, co-occurring TCRs were grouped using DBSCAN, with TCRdist sequence similarity added in when clustering inside HLA-allele-positive subsets. Repertoires with fewer than 30,000 or more than 120,000 public chains, plus five repertoires with anomalous nucleotide sharing, were excluded from co-occurrence clustering. The immuneACCESS repertoire file appears here via TCRdb, limited to in-frame rearrangements. These files lack a portion of the clones; in checked studies, under half of the deficit traces to unresolved V genes, and the cause of the others is not known. V and J calls and clone size are as listed in that table; D and trimming were resolved from the DNA. This sample holds fewer than 250,000 clones; around 78% were observed only once. The ten top clones hold roughly 15% of the sample.

Points the paper makes about the study in general: A further reported finding was that TCR beta sequences accurately predicted the HLA-A and HLA-B alleles for most subjects in the first cohort. Specific HLA alleles were associated with over 15,000 TCR beta sequences at a false discovery rate of 0.05 in a later analysis. A total of fewer than 200 TCR beta chains were listed by the study as associated with cytomegalovirus. Compared with equally common non-associated chains, HLA-associated TCR beta chains in a later analysis were more clonally expanded and had lower generation probabilities. When HLA alleles, especially DR and DQ, strongly co-occurred, TCR associations were difficult to assign to individual alleles. Because counts were too low, about 18 rarely observed V segments, including chromosome 9 orphons, were excluded from the earlier analysis of 587 of the donors. Cytomegalovirus status was reported to be diagnosed by the classifier with high specificity and sensitivity in both the original and validation cohorts. Several of the top co-occurrence clusters appeared to be linked to parvovirus B19, influenza, CMV and Epstein-Barr virus, according to a later analysis. According to a later analysis, TCR association rates differed among HLA loci, with DRB1 alleles showing the most associated TCRs and HLA-C alleles showing the fewest. This cohort had only TCR beta chains sequenced, and the lack of alpha or paired-chain data limited which features could be detected. A few of the identified cytomegalovirus-associated TCR beta chains were confirmed in vitro to be specific for cytomegalovirus antigens. In a later analysis, most CMV-associated TCR beta chains were found to appear HLA-restricted, with HLA associations seemingly driven largely by CMV exposure. CMV serostatus was the only immune exposure information available for the cohort. An earlier analysis of roughly 570 of the donors showed that most TCR beta V segments appeared in productive rearrangements either about 90% or about 30% of the time, which broadly matched IMGT annotations. Correlated functional status among segregating V segments might reflect linkage disequilibrium, but an unknown experimental factor could not be ruled out. The sequencing pipeline was judged likely to have produced a cluster of highly shared sequence variants as a technical artifact. According to the authors, the approach could potentially be generalized to other disease states and immunological phenotypes. In a later genetic analysis, fewer N-insertions in productive TCRs were reported among donors in an Asian-associated ancestry cluster than the approximately 670-donor mean. Most TCR sequences were seen in very few donors, while some public TCRs were found in many individuals. Roughly uniform sequencing depth across donors was assumed in presence/absence analyses, although this assumption may not hold. Because some donors lacked HLA typing at each locus, the association tests relied only on the typed subset. An association between a missense DCLRE1C variant and V-gene and J-gene trimming of TCR beta chains was found in a later genetic analysis and replicated in an independent cohort.

To note about this clone: The specificity of this receptor is unknown. No quality values exist for individual bases; no much larger clone is one base distant.

The cohort consisted of 670 or so healthy bone marrow donors. At the time of sampling, every cohort member was nominally healthy, though immune exposures that went unrecorded were likely present. The donor tested CMV seropositive and was one of the 289 seropositive cohort members. Each donor provided a peripheral blood sample, and peripheral blood mononuclear cells were used for TCR beta sequencing. Genomic DNA extraction from the blood cell samples was performed with the Qiagen DNeasy Blood Extraction Kit. The sequence was obtained from a woman aged 25 to 39 in good health and CMV-seropositive. The sequencing sample was made of PBMCs.

The nucleotides read TGCGCCAGCAGCCAAGATCGCGGGCGCCAAGAGACCCAGTACTTC. This yields the protein CASSQDRGRQETQYF. The rearrangement combines TRBV4-1 with TRBJ2-5, and possibly TRBD2, on 5 matching bases. From a lookup of the germline V gene, CDR1 and CDR2 are MGHRA and YSYEKL. The CDR3 sequence holds 15 residues, the cysteine and phenylalanine included. Only the CDR3 portion is preserved as DNA: 45 bases, with reading frame beginning at the first base. The germline ends are 9 bases apart after V is trimmed by 0 bases and J by 1 base.